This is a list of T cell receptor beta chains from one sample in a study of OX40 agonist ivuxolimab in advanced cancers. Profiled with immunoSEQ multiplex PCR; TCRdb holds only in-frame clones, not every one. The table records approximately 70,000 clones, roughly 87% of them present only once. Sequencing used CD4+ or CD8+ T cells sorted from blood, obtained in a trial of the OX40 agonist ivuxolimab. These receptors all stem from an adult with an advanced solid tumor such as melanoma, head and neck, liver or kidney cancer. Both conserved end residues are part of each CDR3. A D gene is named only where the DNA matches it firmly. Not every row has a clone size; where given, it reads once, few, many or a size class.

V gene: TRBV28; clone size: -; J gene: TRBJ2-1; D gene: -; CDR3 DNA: TGTGCCAGCAGTTTGGAATACGAGGGGCCAGGCCCCTACAATGAGCAGTTCTTC; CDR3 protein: CASSLEYEGPGPYNEQFF
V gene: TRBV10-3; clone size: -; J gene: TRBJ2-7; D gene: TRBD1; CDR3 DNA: TGTGCCATCAGTGAGTCGACAGGGGGCAGGTACGAGCAGTACTTC; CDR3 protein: CAISESTGGRYEQYF
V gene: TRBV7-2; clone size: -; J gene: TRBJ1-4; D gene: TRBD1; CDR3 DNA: TGTGCCAGCAGCCCTCCTCGGACAGGGACCGAAAAACTGTTTTTT; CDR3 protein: CASSPPRTGTEKLFF
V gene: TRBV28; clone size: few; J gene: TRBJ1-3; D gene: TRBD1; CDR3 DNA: TGTGCCAGCAGTAGCTCCGCGGGACAGGTCTCTGGAAACACCATATATTTT; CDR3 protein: CASSSSAGQVSGNTIYF
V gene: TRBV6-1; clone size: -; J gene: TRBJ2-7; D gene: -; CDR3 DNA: TGTGCCAGCAGTTCTGGGAACTACGAGCAGTACTTC; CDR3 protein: CASSSGNYEQYF
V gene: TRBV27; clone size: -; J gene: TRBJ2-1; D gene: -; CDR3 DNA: TGTGCCAGCAGTTTATCCAGGGTCGGGGAGCAGTTCTTC; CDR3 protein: CASSLSRVGEQFF
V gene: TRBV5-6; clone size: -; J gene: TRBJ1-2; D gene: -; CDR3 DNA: TGTGCCAGCAGCTTGAGGATTGGGCAGTATGGCTACACCTTC; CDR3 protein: CASSLRIGQYGYTF
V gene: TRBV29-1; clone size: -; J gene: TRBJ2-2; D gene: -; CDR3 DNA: TGCAGCGTTGGCCAGTTCGCGAACACCGGGGAGCTGTTTTTT; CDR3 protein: CSVGQFANTGELFF
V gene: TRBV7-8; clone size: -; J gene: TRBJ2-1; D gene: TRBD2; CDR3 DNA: TGTGCCAGCAGCTCCCGGAAAGCGGGACTAGCGGGTTACAATGAGCAGTTCTTC; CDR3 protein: CASSSRKAGLAGYNEQFF
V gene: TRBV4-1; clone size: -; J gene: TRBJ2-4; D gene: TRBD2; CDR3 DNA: TGCGCCAGCAGCCAAGCGTCTAGCGGCCAAAACATTCAGTACTTC; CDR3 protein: CASSQASSGQNIQYF
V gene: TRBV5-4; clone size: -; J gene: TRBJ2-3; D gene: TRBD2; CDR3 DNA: TGTGCCAGCAATCTAGCGGGAACAGATACGCAGTATTTT; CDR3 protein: CASNLAGTDTQYF
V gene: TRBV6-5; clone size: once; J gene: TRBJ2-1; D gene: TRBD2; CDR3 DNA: TGTGCCAGCATTGGGACTAGCGGGCTTCACAATGAGCAGTTCTTC; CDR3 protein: CASIGTSGLHNEQFF
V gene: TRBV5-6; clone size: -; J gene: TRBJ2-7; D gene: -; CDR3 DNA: TGTGCCAGCAACCCGGTTGAAGGCTACGAGCAGTACTTC; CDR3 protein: CASNPVEGYEQYF
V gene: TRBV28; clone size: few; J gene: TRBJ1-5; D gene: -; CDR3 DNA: TGTGCCAGCAGTTTATCTTATCGGGGGGGGAATCAGCCCCAGCATTTT; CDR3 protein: CASSLSYRGGNQPQHF
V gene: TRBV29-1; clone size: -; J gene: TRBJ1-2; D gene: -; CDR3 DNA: TGCAGCGTTGAGAAGGGCCGGGGCGATGGCTACACCTTC; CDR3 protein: CSVEKGRGDGYTF
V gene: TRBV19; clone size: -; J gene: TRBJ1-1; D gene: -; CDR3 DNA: TGTGCCAGTAGTATAGATCCCGGAGGGGGCACTGAAGCTTTCTTT; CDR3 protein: CASSIDPGGGTEAFF
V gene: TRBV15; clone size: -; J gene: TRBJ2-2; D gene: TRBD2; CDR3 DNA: TGTGCCACCAGCAGACGACTAGCGGGAGGCCCCGGGGAGCTGTTTTTT; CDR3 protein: CATSRRLAGGPGELFF
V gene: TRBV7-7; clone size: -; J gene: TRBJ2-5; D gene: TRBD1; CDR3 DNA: TGTGCTAGCAGCTTGCAGGGGGCAGAGACCCAGTACTTC; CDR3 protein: CASSLQGAETQYF
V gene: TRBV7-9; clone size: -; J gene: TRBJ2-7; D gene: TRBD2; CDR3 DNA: TGTGCCAGCAGCATAGATCGGACTAGCGGGAGATACGAGCAGTACTTC; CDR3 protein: CASSIDRTSGRYEQYF
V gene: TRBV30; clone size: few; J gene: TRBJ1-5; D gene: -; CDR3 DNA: TGTGCCTGGAGTGTCGGGGAAACGGGTCTTAGCAATCAGCCCCAGCATTTT; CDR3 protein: CAWSVGETGLSNQPQHF
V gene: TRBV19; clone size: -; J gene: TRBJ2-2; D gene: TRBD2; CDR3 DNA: TGTGCCAGTAGTATTGGTAGGGGACTAGCGGGAGCCGGGGAGCTGTTTTTT; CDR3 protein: CASSIGRGLAGAGELFF
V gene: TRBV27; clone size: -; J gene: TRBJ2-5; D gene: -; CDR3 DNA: TGTGCCAGCAGTTTAAGAGGGGAGACCCAGTACTTC; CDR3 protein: CASSLRGETQYF
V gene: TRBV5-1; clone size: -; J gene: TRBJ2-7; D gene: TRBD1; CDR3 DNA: TGCGCCAGCAGCTTAGGACAGGGGTGGTACGAGCAGTACTTC; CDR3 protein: CASSLGQGWYEQYF
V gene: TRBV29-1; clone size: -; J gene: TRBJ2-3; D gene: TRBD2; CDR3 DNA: TGCAGCCTCCGTAGGGGGACTAGCGGGGATACGCAGTATTTT; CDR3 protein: CSLRRGTSGDTQYF
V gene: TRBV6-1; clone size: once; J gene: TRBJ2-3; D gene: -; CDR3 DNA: TGTGCCAGCCTTAACAGAGCCTTTAGCACAGATACGCAGTATTTT; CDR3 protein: CASLNRAFSTDTQYF
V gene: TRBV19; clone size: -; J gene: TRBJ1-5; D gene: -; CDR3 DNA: TGTGCCACCCGGAAGGGGAATCAGCCCCAGCATTTT; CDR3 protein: CATRKGNQPQHF
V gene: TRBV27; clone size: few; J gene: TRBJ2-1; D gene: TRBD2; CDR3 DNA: TGTGCCAGCAGTTTATCGGGACTAGCGGGAGCTGGGAATGAGCAGTTCTTC; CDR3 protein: CASSLSGLAGAGNEQFF
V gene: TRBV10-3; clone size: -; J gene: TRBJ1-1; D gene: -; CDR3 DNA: TGTGCCTCGACTCCCAGGGTGCGGGACACTGAAGCTTTCTTT; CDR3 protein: CASTPRVRDTEAFF
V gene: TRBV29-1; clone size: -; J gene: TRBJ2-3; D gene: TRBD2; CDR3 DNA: TGCAGCGTTGCCGCTAGCGGGGCGGGCACAGATACGCAGTATTTT; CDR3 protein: CSVAASGAGTDTQYF
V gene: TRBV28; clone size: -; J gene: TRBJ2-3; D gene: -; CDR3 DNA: TGTGCCAGCAGTTTACGGGGCCGAACAGATACGCAGTATTTT; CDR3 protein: CASSLRGRTDTQYF
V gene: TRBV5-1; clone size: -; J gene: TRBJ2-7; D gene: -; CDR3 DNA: TGCGCCAGCAGCTTGATAGGGGGGAGTTCACAGGGGAGAGAGCAGTACTTC; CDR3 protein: CASSLIGGSSQGREQYF
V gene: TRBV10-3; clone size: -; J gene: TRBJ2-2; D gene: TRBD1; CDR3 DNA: TGTGCCATCCAGGGACAGGGGAACACCGGGGAGCTGTTTTTT; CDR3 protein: CAIQGQGNTGELFF
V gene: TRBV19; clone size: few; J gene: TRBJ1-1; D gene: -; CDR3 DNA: TGTGCCAGTAGTATACGGGGAGTGAACACTGAAGCTTTCTTT; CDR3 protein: CASSIRGVNTEAFF
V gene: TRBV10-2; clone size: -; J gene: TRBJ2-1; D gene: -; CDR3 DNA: TGCGCCAGCAGTGGCCCCGCTGGGGGTAAGAACAATGAGCAGTTCTTC; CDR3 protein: CASSGPAGGKNNEQFF
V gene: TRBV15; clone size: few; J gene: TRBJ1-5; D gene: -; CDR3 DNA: TGTGCCACCAGCCTAAGCGGGTCCAATCAGCCCCAGCATTTT; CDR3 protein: CATSLSGSNQPQHF
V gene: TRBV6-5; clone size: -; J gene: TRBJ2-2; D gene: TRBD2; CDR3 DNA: TGTGCCAGCAGTTACTCCGGCGGGAGCGGGGAGCTGTTTTTT; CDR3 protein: CASSYSGGSGELFF
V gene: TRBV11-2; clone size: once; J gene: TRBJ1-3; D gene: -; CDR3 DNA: TGTGCCAGCAGCGTCTTCGACTCTGGAAACACCATATATTTT; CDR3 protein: CASSVFDSGNTIYF
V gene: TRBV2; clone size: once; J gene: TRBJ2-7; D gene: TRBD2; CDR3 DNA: TGTGCCAGCAGCCCCCTGGCTAGCGGGAGGTACCAAAACGCCTACGAGCAGTACTTC; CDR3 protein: CASSPLASGRYQNAYEQYF
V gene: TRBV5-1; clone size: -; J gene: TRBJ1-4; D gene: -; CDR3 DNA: TGCGCCAGCAGCCAGGGCAGCCTAAATGAAAAACTGTTTTTT; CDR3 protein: CASSQGSLNEKLFF
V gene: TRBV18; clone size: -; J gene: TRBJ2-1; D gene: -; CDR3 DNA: TGTGCCAGCTCACCGCCTGGACCCTACAATGAGCAGTTCTTC; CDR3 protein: CASSPPGPYNEQFF
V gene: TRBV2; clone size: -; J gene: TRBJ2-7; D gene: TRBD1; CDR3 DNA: TGTGCCAGCATAGGACAGGGGGTTTACGAGCAGTACTTC; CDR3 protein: CASIGQGVYEQYF